These 9 T cell receptor beta chains share one sample of origin, sequenced in a study of blood T cells in healthy people across ages (dated by TCRdb to the mid-2010s). Libraries were prepared through 5' RACE. The second PCR ran for about 6 to 11 cycles and used a J-beta primer mix along with a sample-barcoded 5' primer. Using fastp at Q25 and MiXCR, TCRdb reprocessed the public reads and kept productive beta chains. All rows with the same CDR3 protein become a single entry with the most common DNA and genes. This sample has fewer than 2 million distinct CDR3 sequences in its table, and roughly two fifths of those were observed once. The top ten constitute roughly 23% of the sample. Sequencing input: blood. All receptors derive from a human donor in good health.

The chain employs TRBV20-1 and TRBJ2-5; possibly TRBD1 or TRBD2 for D (5 bases each). Germline assignment: CDR1 DFQATT and CDR2 SNEGSKA (reference sequence). The CDR3 loop spans 16 amino acids. V lost 1 base, J lost 5 bases, and 20 bases lay in between. In DNA form, the CDR3 reads TGCAGTGCTAGAGCCCCGGGCCCCGGGGCCGGTGAGACCCAGTACTTC. It codes for CSARAPGPGAGETQYF.

This clonotype turned up a few times. CDR3: CASSQDLEAEQDEQFF. CDR3 coding DNA: TGTGCCAGCAGCCAGGATCTCGAGGCCGAGCAGGATGAGCAGTTCTTC. The chain couples TRBV4-2 to TRBJ2-1; no reliable D call. Trimming took 3 bases from V and 8 from J, leaving 20 bases between them. Germline V CDR1 and CDR2: LGHNA, YNFKEQ. CDR3 length: 16 amino acids.

J is TRBJ1-2 and V is TRBV5-4, with D possibly matching TRBD1 (5 bases). V lost 1 base and J 4 bases, leaving 20 bases between the germline ends. The CDR3 has 17 residues. In germline, CDR1 is SGHNT, CDR2 YYREEE (reference sequence). DNA of the CDR3: TGTGCCAGCAGCTTGAAAATACCGGGACGGACGGGCTATGGCTACACCTTC. Translating it yields CASSLKIPGRTGYGYTF.

This clonotype was seen a handful of times. The rearrangement joins TRBV10-3 to TRBJ2-5; 11 bases agree with TRBD2. In germline, CDR1 is ENHRY, CDR2 SYGVKD. The V segment lost 4 bases and the J segment 5 bases; nucleotides outside the gene matches: 3. The CDR3 loop spans 14 amino acids. CDR3 sequence (DNA): TGTGCCATCAGTGGGGGACTAGCGGCCGAGACCCAGTACTTC. As protein: CAISGGLAAETQYF.

The chain combines TRBV2 with TRBJ2-5; D remains ambiguous. This CDR3 is 12 amino acids long. Per the germline V gene, CDR1 is SNHLY and CDR2 is FYNNEI. V gave up 3 bases and J gave up 11 bases, with 13 bases separating them. DNA of the CDR3: TGTGCCAGCAGTGATATAAGGCTGGGGCAGTACTTC. It yields the protein CASSDIRLGQYF.

This chain connects TRBV20-1 to TRBJ2-7; 8 nucleotides line up with TRBD2. Matching the DNA end better, TRBJ2-5 makes the J call doubtful. The CDR3 sequence is 15 residues long. Germline CDR1 reads DFQATT; CDR2 reads SNEGSKA (reference sequence). CDR3 sequence reads: CSAREGSGGGETQYF. CDR3 DNA sequence: TGCAGTGCTAGAGAGGGGTCAGGCGGGGGGGAGACCCAGTACTTC.

The chain has TRBV7-9 and TRBJ2-5, with 15 bases lining up with TRBD2. The V segment lost 5 bases and the J segment 5 bases; nucleotides outside the gene matches: 12. Per germline, CDR1 SEHNR and CDR2 FQNEAQ (reference sequence). The CDR3 length is 18 residues. The CDR3 bases are TGTGCCAGCAGCCCCATCACCGGGACTAGCGGGGGGAGTGAGACCCAGTACTTC. Encoded protein: CASSPITGTSGGSETQYF.

V and J are TRBV4-2 and TRBJ2-7, with unresolved D. The CDR3 totals 15 residues. With 6 bases removed from V and 0 bases from J, the gap between germline ends came to 15 bases. Per the germline V gene, CDR1 is LGHNA and CDR2 is YNFKEQ. In DNA, the CDR3 is TGTGCCAGCAGGAAGCATGACACCGACTCCTACGAGCAGTACTTC. Translating gives CASRKHDTDSYEQYF.

This rearrangement joins TRBV7-3 to TRBJ2-1; 9 bases are shared with TRBD1. The CDR3 spans 19 residues. Germline CDR1 and CDR2: SGHTA and FQGTGA. V was clipped by 0 bases and J by 3 bases; unmatched bases: 12. The DNA for the CDR3 is TGTGCCAGCAGCTTAACGGGTTTAGGGACAGGGAACTTCTACAATGAGCAGTTCTTC. Amino acid sequence: CASSLTGLGTGNFYNEQFF. The variable domain in full, with the rest retrieved from reference TRBV7-3 and TRBJ2-1, is GAGVSQTPSNKVTEKGKYVELRCDPISGHTALYWYRQSLGQGPEFLIYFQGTGAADDSGLPNDRFFAVRPEGSVSTLKIQRTERGDSAVYLCASSLTGLGTGNFYNEQFFGPGTRLTVL.